A single sample is the source of the 31 T cell receptor beta chains below, sequenced in a study of blood T cell repertoires in COVID-19. The assay was immunoSEQ multiplex PCR, and TCRdb's table has in-frame clones only and misses some. The table shows about 130,000 clones, with 70% to 85% occurring only once. Sequenced: PBMCs or T cells enriched from blood (not recorded which). The receptors here all came from a man aged 50-60 years who had recovered from COVID-19.

On this clone: Relative to the germline gene, one junction end is altered; a read error may explain this. This chain connects TRBV7-9 to TRBJ2-7, with D possibly TRBD1 on 6 matching bases. The CDR3 length is 12 residues. Germline lookup yields CDR1 SEHNR and CDR2 FQNEAQ (reference sequence). The DNA for the CDR3 is TGTGCCAGCAGCAATGGACAGAGAATCTCCACTTTC. Its protein product is CASSNGQRISTF.

The chain couples TRBV2 to TRBJ1-5, with D possibly matching TRBD1 (6 bases). Trimming took off 8 bases at V and 5 bases at J, with 19 bases between the two ends. The CDR3 sequence is 15 residues long. Germline loops: CDR1 SNHLY, CDR2 FYNNEI. CDR3 residues: CASSGGRGQYQPQHF. DNA for the CDR3: TGTGCCAGCTCTGGGGGGCGGGGGCAATATCAGCCCCAGCATTTT.

The chain has TRBV29-1 and TRBJ1-2; D possibly corresponds to TRBD1 (5 bases). CDR1 is SQVTM and CDR2 is ANQGSEA in the germline V gene. V was trimmed by 0 bases and J by 2 bases, leaving 13 bases between them. The CDR3 covers 15 residues. This CDR3 reads CSVEDLAGRNYGYTF. The CDR3 region has the DNA TGCAGCGTTGAAGATCTAGCAGGGAGGAACTATGGCTACACCTTC.

The chain carries TRBV7-9 and TRBJ1-5, with TRBD1 matching over 9 bases. Trimming removed 4 bases from V and 7 bases from J; junction bases left unmatched: 5. The CDR3 is 14 amino acids. Per the germline V gene, CDR1 is SEHNR and CDR2 is FQNEAQ (reference sequence). CDR3 sequence (DNA): TGTGCCAGCAGCTCCACAGGGGGCGAACAGCCCCAGCATTTT. Its translation: CASSSTGGEQPQHF.

The genes are TRBV11-1 and TRBJ1-6; TRBD1 aligns across 7 bases. The V segment lost 6 bases and the J segment 5 bases; nucleotides outside the gene matches: 7. CDR3 length: 15 residues. Germline assignment: CDR1 SGHAT and CDR2 FQDESV (reference sequence). The CDR3 DNA reads as TGTGCCAGCAGTCCAACCGGGACAGATAATTCACCCCTCCACTTT. Residues: CASSPTGTDNSPLHF.

This clone occurred a few times. The rearrangement links TRBV10-3 to TRBJ1-4; TRBD1 aligns across 11 bases. Germline V gene data show CDR1 as ENHRY and CDR2 as SYGVKD. After removal of 3 bases from V and 12 bases from J, the junction contained 3 bases not matched to a gene. This CDR3 contains 13 residues. Here the CDR3 reads CAISEKGQGELFF. DNA of the CDR3: TGTGCCATCAGTGAAAAGGGACAGGGGGAACTGTTTTTT.

This chain links TRBV7-6 with TRBJ1-3; D is perhaps TRBD1 (6 bases). Germline CDR1 SGHVS, CDR2 FNYEAQ. The CDR3 covers 15 residues. Trimming took 1 base from V and 7 from J, leaving 14 bases between them. CDR3 residues: CASSLDGARGNTIYF. The CDR3 DNA follows: TGTGCCAGCAGCTTAGATGGGGCAAGGGGGAACACCATATATTTT.

V usage is TRBV4-1 and J usage is TRBJ2-7; 8 bases match TRBD2. This CDR3 has 11 residues. Trimming removed 8 bases from V and 5 bases from J; junction bases left unmatched: 2. In germline, CDR1 is MGHRA, CDR2 YSYEKL. The CDR3: CASGGGNEQYF. The CDR3 DNA sequence: TGCGCCAGCGGCGGGGGGAACGAGCAGTACTTC.

The chain employs TRBV19 and TRBJ2-7; D not resolved. This CDR3 has 13 amino acids. V gave up 1 base and J gave up 4 bases, with 8 bases separating them. Germline CDR1 LNHDA, CDR2 SQIVND (reference sequence). The CDR3 loop is CASSIGPGYEQYF. The CDR3 coding sequence is TGTGCCAGTAGTATAGGACCCGGGTACGAGCAGTACTTC.

The V call is TRBV10-3, the J call TRBJ1-5, with TRBD1 matching over 7 bases. The ends lost 3 bases at V and 5 bases at J; junction bases unmatched: 4. The CDR3 runs to 14 residues. CDR1 is ENHRY and CDR2 is SYGVKD in the germline V gene. CDR3 in DNA: TGTGCCATCAGTGAAAGGACAGGCGATCAGCCCCAGCATTTT. Protein: CAISERTGDQPQHF.

The chain carries TRBV11-2 and TRBJ2-2; unclear D gene. There are 13 residues in the CDR3. V was pared by 3 bases and J by 5 bases, with 7 bases between. Germline values: CDR1 SGHAT, CDR2 FQNNGV. The CDR3 coding sequence is TGTGCCAGCAGCTTTCAGAATACCGGGGAGCTGTTTTTT. Protein: CASSFQNTGELFF.

This clone was observed a handful of times. The chain employs TRBV6-6 and TRBJ1-2, with a tentative D call TRBD1 (6 bases). Germline V gives CDR1 MNHNY, CDR2 SVGAGI (reference sequence). The CDR3 is made up of 16 amino acids. V lost 7 bases, J lost 0 bases, and 18 bases lay in between. The CDR3 bases are TGTGCCAGCAAAGATTGGGGGGGGCAAACTAACTATGGCTACACCTTC. Its protein product is CASKDWGGQTNYGYTF.

This sequence joins TRBV28 and TRBJ1-1; D not certain. Trimming left V 0 bases short and J 1 base short, with 9 bases between. From germline, CDR1 is MDHEN and CDR2 SYDVKM. The CDR3 runs 15 residues. CDR3 sequence reads: CASSLWVSGNTEAFF. In DNA form, the CDR3 reads TGTGCCAGCAGTTTATGGGTGTCGGGGAACACTGAAGCTTTCTTT.

This clone was recorded once. CDR3 region: CASSPGTVRNSGNTIYF. As DNA, the CDR3 is TGTGCCAGCAGCCCTGGGACAGTGCGGAACTCTGGAAACACCATATATTTT. The chain links TRBV11-2 to TRBJ1-3, with 7 bases fitting TRBD1. J gave up 0 bases and V 5 bases, and 10 bases lay outside the gene matches. CDR1 is SGHAT and CDR2 is FQNNGV in the germline V gene. The CDR3 runs to 17 residues.

The chain's CDR3 is CATRASVSGELFF. Here the CDR3 DNA reads TGTGCCACCAGAGCGTCAGTAAGCGGGGAGCTGTTTTTT. The J gene is TRBJ2-2, the V gene TRBV24-1; D gene unclear. V gave up 7 bases and J gave up 7 bases, with 12 bases separating them. CDR3 length: 13 residues. Germline V gives CDR1 KGHDR, CDR2 SFDVKD.

The V and J genes are TRBV6-5 and TRBJ2-1, with 10 nucleotides matching TRBD2. Germline V lookup: CDR1 MNHEY, CDR2 SVGAGI. This CDR3 has 15 residues. After removal of 5 bases from V and 7 bases from J, the junction contained 8 bases not matched to a gene. The CDR3 DNA sequence: TGTGCCAGCAGTCCCACTAGCGGGACAACAAATGAGCAGTTCTTC. The encoded protein is CASSPTSGTTNEQFF.

CDR3 amino acids: CSVEGTNYGYTF. The CDR3 coding sequence is TGCAGCGTTGAAGGGACAAACTATGGCTACACCTTC. V is TRBV29-1 and J is TRBJ1-2; tentative D call: TRBD1 (5 bases). V dropped 1 base and J dropped 2 bases, with 5 bases sitting between them. This CDR3 has 12 amino acids. Germline assignment: CDR1 SQVTM and CDR2 ANQGSEA.

The chain recombines TRBV20-1 with TRBJ2-5; TRBD1 is a possible D gene (5 bases). Per the germline V gene, CDR1 is DFQATT and CDR2 is SNEGSKA (reference sequence). This CDR3 has 13 residues. V gave up 3 bases and J gave up 4 bases, with 12 bases separating them. For the CDR3, the DNA is TGCAGTGCTAGTTTAAGGGGCCGAGAGACCCAGTACTTC. Translation gives CSASLRGRETQYF.

This clone was picked up one time. This sequence joins TRBV6-5 and TRBJ1-2, with 9 bases that match TRBD1. CDR3 size: 14 residues. V lost 8 bases to trimming and J lost 0 bases; unmatched junction nucleotides: 4. The V gene's germline CDR1 is MNHEY and CDR2 SVGAGI. The chain's CDR3 is CASRGTGTNYGYTF. The DNA of the CDR3 is TGTGCCAGCCGAGGGACAGGGACTAACTATGGCTACACCTTC.

This clone was counted ten times or more. The J gene is TRBJ1-6, the V gene TRBV4-1; 8 bases are a match to TRBD1. CDR1 is MGHRA, CDR2 YSYEKL, per germline. J lost 6 bases, V lost 1 base, and 2 bases had no gene match. The CDR3 runs to 15 residues. The CDR3 DNA reads TGCGCCAGCAGCCAAGCCGGACAGGGTAATTCACCCCTCCACTTT. Its translation is CASSQAGQGNSPLHF.

This clone appeared once. The chain has TRBV6-2 or TRBV6-3 and TRBJ1-6, with D maybe TRBD1 (5 bases). CDR3 length equals 15 residues. Trimming pared 0 bases from V and 8 bases from J, leaving 11 bases between. CDR1 and CDR2 (germline): MNHEY, SVGEGT. The CDR3 reads CASSYSPGHDSPLHF. Written as DNA, the CDR3 is TGTGCCAGCAGTTACTCACCAGGGCACGATTCACCCCTCCACTTT.

The V and J genes are TRBV7-2 and TRBJ1-1; 8 nucleotides align to TRBD1. In germline, CDR1 is SGHTA, CDR2 FQGNSA. The V gene end was trimmed by 3 bases and the J gene end by 5 bases; junction bases not matched to a gene: 5. This CDR3 has 14 residues. The CDR3 DNA is TGTGCCAGCAGCTTTGGACAGGGAAAAACTGAAGCTTTCTTT. It encodes CASSFGQGKTEAFF.

This chain connects TRBV2 to TRBJ2-3, with D possibly TRBD2 on 5 matching bases. The V end lost 2 bases, the J end lost 3 bases, and 9 bases lay between the germline ends. From germline, CDR1 is SNHLY and CDR2 FYNNEI. The CDR3 length is 14 residues. The CDR3 DNA sequence: TGTGCCAGCAGTGAATACGAGGGTACAGATACGCAGTATTTT. It yields the protein CASSEYEGTDTQYF.

The chain employs TRBV27 and TRBJ1-5; D is unclear. V shed 5 bases and J shed 3 bases, with 11 bases lying between them. The length of the CDR3 is 14 residues. The V gene's germline CDR1 is MNHEY and CDR2 SMNVEV (reference sequence). CDR3 residues: CASSTGGSNQPQHF. Written as DNA, the CDR3 is TGTGCCAGCAGTACCGGAGGGTCCAATCAGCCCCAGCATTTT.

The chain has TRBV2 and TRBJ1-6, with D uncertain. Germline V gene sequence: CDR1 SNHLY, CDR2 FYNNEI. This CDR3 is built from 16 residues. Trimming pared 2 bases from V and 9 bases from J, leaving 17 bases between. DNA for the CDR3: TGTGCCAGCAGTGAAAGTTCCGGGGTCGGGAGTTCACCCCTCCACTTT. Its translation: CASSESSGVGSSPLHF. The variable domain in full, with the rest retrieved from reference TRBV2 and TRBJ1-6, is EPEVTQTPSHQVTQMGQEVILRCVPISNHLYFYWYRQILGQKVEFLVSFYNNEISEKSEIFDDQFSVERPDGSNFTLKIRSTKLEDSAMYFCASSESSGVGSSPLHFGNGTRLTVT.

In its sample, this clone was seen once. V is TRBV6-5 and J is TRBJ1-2; D is possibly TRBD1 (6 bases). The CDR3 runs to 14 residues. Germline V lookup: CDR1 MNHEY, CDR2 SVGAGI. The V end was cut by 4 bases, the J end by 0 bases, with 9 bases between. CDR3 DNA: TGTGCCAGCAGTTTACGGACAGCTAACTATGGCTACACCTTC. Protein: CASSLRTANYGYTF.

This clone was picked up one time. The chain joins TRBV24-1 to TRBJ2-7; 13 bases align to TRBD2. Germline V gives CDR1 KGHDR, CDR2 SFDVKD. V trimming: 4 bases; J trimming: 6 bases; junction bases outside the gene matches: 5. The CDR3 has 15 residues. The CDR3 DNA is TGTGCCACCAGTGACCCCGGGACTAGCGGGGTCGAGCAGTACTTC. Its protein product is CATSDPGTSGVEQYF.

This clone was counted many times. This chain connects TRBV2 to TRBJ2-7; D perhaps matches TRBD1 (5 bases). The germline V and J ends were trimmed by 9 bases and 2 bases, with 11 bases remaining between them. CDR3 size: 12 residues. From germline, CDR1 is SNHLY and CDR2 FYNNEI. This CDR3 reads CASLRDTYEQYF. CDR3 sequence (DNA): TGTGCCAGTCTCAGGGATACCTACGAGCAGTACTTC.

This clone was seen just once. The gene calls are TRBV23-1 and TRBJ1-3; a weak D match, TRBD1 (5 bases). TRBV23-1 is an ORF, with its function uncertain. The length of the CDR3 is 12 residues. Trimming took off 7 bases at V and 7 bases at J, with 11 bases between the two ends. The CDR3 reads CASKGDVNTIYF. DNA for the CDR3: TGCGCCAGCAAAGGGGATGTGAACACCATATATTTT.

The chain carries TRBV7-9 and TRBJ2-5, with 7 bases lining up with TRBD1. Germline trimming cut 4 bases from V and 0 bases from J; bases unmatched to any gene: 2. Germline loops: CDR1 SEHNR, CDR2 FQNEAQ (reference sequence). The CDR3 runs 14 residues. The CDR3 DNA reads TGTGCCAGCAGCTCGGGACAGTACCAAGAGACCCAGTACTTC. This translates into CASSSGQYQETQYF.

The chain couples TRBV19 to TRBJ1-5; weak D call: TRBD1 (5 bases). The V end lost 1 base, the J end lost 7 bases, and 8 bases lay between the germline ends. Per the germline V gene, CDR1 is LNHDA and CDR2 is SQIVND (reference sequence). The CDR3 has 13 amino acids. Here the CDR3 reads CASSIAGEQPQHF. CDR3 DNA: TGTGCCAGTAGTATAGCGGGGGAACAGCCCCAGCATTTT.